The sequence of this TCR beta chain was determined in a study of T cells expressing NK-cell markers. Turning to the study itself: Seven of the eight sequenced donors were classified as HCMV-seropositive, and one was classified as seronegative. Study results and limitations: The study found dominant NKG2C+ clonotypes at about 1.0-7.5% of CD8+ T cells in over 5 donors. Four of the donors also had these clonotypes leading their CD3+CD56-NKG2C+ fraction.

Beta-chain TCR cDNA was generated via 5'RACE template switching with UMIs. TCRdb reprocessed the 5' RACE reads and keeps a single row for each CDR3 protein, giving no DNA. With approximately 380,000 distinct CDR3 sequences in the sample, the ten largest clones hold over 4%. CDR1 and CDR2 (germline): ENHRY, SYGVKD. This CDR3 is built from 14 residues. A note on this clonotype: Its antigen is not identified.

The sequence was collected from a man aged 18 to 69 in good health. V is TRBV10-3 and J is TRBJ2-5. Sequences were obtained from blood T cells: a sorted CD56 or NKG2C T cell subset, CD4+ or CD8+ T cells, or bulk PBMC T cells (not recorded which). This chain's CDR3 is CAISESGNPETQYF.